This TCR beta chain was sequenced during a study of CD8+ T cells in alopecia areata listed by TCRdb under 2018. As for the study more broadly: Treated patients were enrolled in an open-label pilot trial of oral tofacitinib at 5 to 10 mg twice daily for moderate-to-severe alopecia areata. Patients stayed on tofacitinib for 6 to 18 months and then had 6 months of follow-up off drug so that delayed response and recurrence could be assessed. High-throughput TCRbeta sequencing was used to examine T cell clonal expansion in alopecia areata in both the C3H/HeJ mouse model and human patients. In humans, TCRbeta sequencing was performed on scalp tissue and on sorted CD4+ and CD8+ peripheral blood T cells from healthy controls and from patients with patchy or totalis/universalis alopecia areata. Patients on tofacitinib were biopsied at baseline and after 4 and 24 weeks of treatment, and several of the patients also had a later scalp biopsy. Scalp clonality was compared across normal scalp (n=4), patchy alopecia areata scalp (n=8), and alopecia totalis/universalis scalp (n=8). RNA was extracted with the PAXgene miRNA kit for fixed scalp, the miRNeasy kit for PBMCs, and the RNeasy kit for mouse skin. TCRbeta CDR3 regions were amplified by immunoSEQ multiplex PCR using 35 Vbeta forward and 13 Jbeta reverse primers. Overall study results and their limits: TCR sequences shared between patients were less clear than in mice, possibly partly because of HLA diversity in the patient population. Resident alphabeta T cells in normal human skin are also sequenced, complicating scalp TCR repertoire analysis, unlike mouse skin dominated by gammadelta T cells. Compared with normal scalp, lesional scalp had higher clonality and more expanded CD8+ clones, particularly in alopecia totalis/universalis, a pattern that suggests antigenic drive.

The CDR3 has 11 amino acids, counting the end cysteine and phenylalanine. Only CDR3 DNA remains: 33 bases, in frame from the first base. The germline V gene provides CDR1 SGHDT and CDR2 YYEEEE. Comments on this clone: Its cognate antigen has yet to be identified. One junction end disagrees with the germline gene, perhaps due to a read error.

Library construction relied on the immunoSEQ multiplex PCR assay. For TCR sequencing, RNA was extracted from every sample and reverse transcribed into cDNA to serve as template. SuperScript III was used for first-strand cDNA synthesis, primed with a 2:1 mix of oligo-dT and random hexamers. Amplification bias was assessed with a synthetic immune receptor repertoire, and residual bias was removed computationally. The paper's processing steps were these. Raw reads were preprocessed to remove errors, and CDR3 was defined by IMGT conventions from the conserved cysteine to phenylalanine. Clonality was computed by normalizing Shannon entropy by log2 of the number of productive unique TCRs and subtracting the result from 1. Whether each scalp clone was CD4 or CD8 was inferred by checking scalp TCRbeta sequences against the CD4 and CD8 repertoires from sorted blood. The immuneACCESS repertoire file appears here via TCRdb, limited to in-frame rearrangements. These files lack a portion of the clones; in checked studies, under half of the deficit traces to unresolved V genes, and the cause of the others is not known. V and J calls and clone size follow that table, whereas D and trimming were derived from the DNA. The sample table lists around 50,000 clones, over 95% of them with a count of one. Roughly 24% of the sample is held by the ten biggest clonotypes.

This sample's time point label indicates: baseline before oral tofacitinib. Peripheral blood and lesional scalp punch biopsies were obtained from patients with alopecia areata. After PBMCs were isolated by density centrifugation and stained for CD3, CD4 and CD8, a FACSAria was used to sort CD4+ and CD8+ T cells. The source of this sequence is a human donor with alopecia areata. This specimen was CD8+ T cells sorted from blood, taken at week 0. The sequence links TRBV5-6 to TRBJ2-3, with an unclear D gene assignment. The CDR3 region reads CASGFGDTQYF. Here is the DNA: TGTGCCAGCGGCTTCGGAGATACGCAGTATTTT.